Reported below is one T cell receptor (beta chain). Its antigen is unknown. Deletions cut 8 bases from V and 6 bases from J, with 7 bases between. CDR3 length: 11 residues. The sample comes from a study of T cell responses to AZD1222 COVID-19 vaccine. Study-wide points: At study baseline, merely roughly 6 AZD1222 recipients were seropositive.

The data were produced by immunoSEQ multiplex PCR, yet TCRdb's version contains in-frame clones alone and is incomplete. The sample carries tens of thousands of clones, more than 85% recorded once. The chain uses TRBV23-1 and TRBJ2-2; weak D call: TRBD1 (5 bases). TRBV23-1 is noted as an ORF with a role that remains uncertain. Here the sequenced sample was peripheral blood, taken 28 days after the second AZD1222 dose. This clonotype originated in an adult who received the AZD1222 COVID-19 vaccine. The CDR3 region has the DNA TGCGCCAGCGGACATCCCGGGGAGCTGTTTTTT. It translates to CASGHPGELFF.